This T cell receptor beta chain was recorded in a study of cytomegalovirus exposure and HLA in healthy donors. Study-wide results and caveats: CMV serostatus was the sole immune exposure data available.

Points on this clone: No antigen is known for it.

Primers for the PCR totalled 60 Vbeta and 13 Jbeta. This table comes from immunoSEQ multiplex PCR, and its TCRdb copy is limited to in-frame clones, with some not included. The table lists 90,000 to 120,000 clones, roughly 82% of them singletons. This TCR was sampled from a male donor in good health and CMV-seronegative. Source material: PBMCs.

CDR3 in amino acids: CASSLNRGSYEQYF. Written as DNA, the CDR3 is TGTGCCAGCAGCTTAAACAGGGGGTCCTACGAGCAGTACTTC. V gene TRBV7-8 combines with J gene TRBJ2-7; 8 bases agree with TRBD1. CDR3 length: 14 residues. Germline-derived CDR1 and CDR2 are SGHVS and FQNEAQ. V shed 2 bases, J shed 1 base, and the junction held 1 base outside the gene matches.